Reported below is one T cell receptor (beta chain). Here immunoSEQ multiplex PCR was the method, and the copy in TCRdb shows in-frame clones only, minus some. The sample yields 1,500 to 2,000 clones, just over 90% seen once. These data come from a study of tumor T cells in aggressive B-cell lymphoma. Germline values: CDR1 MNHEY, CDR2 SVGAGI. This CDR3 is built from 16 residues. The ends lost 0 bases at V and 6 bases at J; junction bases unmatched: 5. V gene TRBV6-5 combines with J gene TRBJ2-2, with 9 nucleotides matching TRBD1. Sequenced: tumor tissue. The TCR originated in an adult with diffuse large B cell lymphoma. CDR3 DNA sequence: TGTGCCAGCAGTTACTCGGGGACAGGGTGGGCCGGGGAGCTGTTTTTT. It specifies CASSYSGTGWAGELFF.